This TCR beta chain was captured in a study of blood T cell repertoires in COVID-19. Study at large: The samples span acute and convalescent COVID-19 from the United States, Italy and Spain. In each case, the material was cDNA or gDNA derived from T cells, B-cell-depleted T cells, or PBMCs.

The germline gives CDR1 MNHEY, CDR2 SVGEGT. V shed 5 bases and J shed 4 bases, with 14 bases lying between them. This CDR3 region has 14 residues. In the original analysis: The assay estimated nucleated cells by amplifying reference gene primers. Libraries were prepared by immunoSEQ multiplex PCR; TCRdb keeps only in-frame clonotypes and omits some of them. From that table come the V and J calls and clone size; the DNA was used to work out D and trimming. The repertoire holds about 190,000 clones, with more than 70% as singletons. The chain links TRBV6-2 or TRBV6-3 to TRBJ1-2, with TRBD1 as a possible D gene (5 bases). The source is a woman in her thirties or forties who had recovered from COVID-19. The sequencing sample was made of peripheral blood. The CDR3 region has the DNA TGTGCCAGCAGTCCGCGGGGGTTGGCCTATGGCTACACCTTC. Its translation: CASSPRGLAYGYTF.